This T cell receptor beta chain is from a study of graft-versus-host responses after intestinal transplantation. Study at large: Those transplanted obtained multivisceral, liver-intestinal, or isolated intestinal grafts.

Here immunoSEQ multiplex PCR was the method, and the copy in TCRdb shows in-frame clones only, minus some. Among approximately 90,000 clones listed, 93% were seen once. Germline CDR1 and CDR2: MGHRA and YSYEKL. J gave up 0 bases and V 0 bases, and 5 bases lay outside the gene matches. The CDR3 loop spans 17 amino acids. Study-wide results and caveats: Declines in HvG clones occurring early post-transplant were associated with peak circulating GvH clone levels. GvH clones were identified in recipient marrow, with some first appearing in ileum or blood.

As concerns this clone: As yet, its antigen is unknown.

The V gene is TRBV4-1, the J gene TRBJ2-7, with 10 bases aligning to TRBD2. The TCR originated in a human donor who received an intestinal transplant. The sample was unstimulated CD8+ T cells sorted from spleen or lymph node cells, taken before intestinal transplant. The CDR3 loop is CASSQDGAGGTSYEQYF. The CDR3 nucleotides are TGCGCCAGCAGCCAAGATGGAGCGGGGGGGACCTCCTACGAGCAGTACTTC.